This T cell receptor (beta chain) was captured by sequencing in a study of identical twins. This clonotype has just a few counts. The V end lost 6 bases, the J end lost 5 bases, and 16 bases lay between the germline ends. Germline V CDR1 and CDR2: ENHRY, SYGVKD. CDR3 length: 14 residues. A single record per CDR3 protein comes from TCRdb applying MiXCR to the 5' RACE reads. This repertoire shows about 920,000 distinct CDR3 sequences, roughly an eighth found once; its top ten account for 1.5% to 2%. The same specimen was also included in a second study, on yellow fever vaccine responses in identical twins.

This chain uses TRBV10-3 with TRBJ2-5, with D possibly TRBD2 on 6 matching bases. The TCR was taken from a woman aged 18-30 years in good health. The sequencing input was PBMCs. CDR3 in DNA: TGTGCCATCAGATTGGGAGAAGGAGGGGAGACCCAGTACTTC. This codes for CAIRLGEGGETQYF.